This TCR beta chain was profiled in a study of blood T cell repertoires in COVID-19. The overall study: Material from acute and convalescent COVID-19 was sourced from the United States, Italy and Spain.

Per the original data handling: Amplification from reference gene primers served as the basis for estimated nucleated cell counts. The repertoire was sequenced with immunoSEQ multiplex PCR; TCRdb's copy has only in-frame clones and lacks some. The V and J calls and clone size were taken over from that table, and D and trimming were inferred from the DNA. The sample includes 170,000 or so clones, around 90% of them seen just once. This clone was picked up one time. This CDR3 has 18 residues. Trimming shortened V by 5 bases and J by 0 bases, and 21 bases separated the two germline ends. Germline V gene data show CDR1 as MDHEN and CDR2 as SYDVKM.

The sample was peripheral blood. J is TRBJ2-3 and V is TRBV28; D may be TRBD2 (7 bases). The TCR comes from a man aged 40-55 years with active or convalescent COVID-19. CDR3 in amino acids: CASSPDPRGATSTDTQYF. The CDR3 DNA follows: TGTGCCAGCAGTCCCGATCCTCGGGGGGCCACTAGCACAGATACGCAGTATTTT.